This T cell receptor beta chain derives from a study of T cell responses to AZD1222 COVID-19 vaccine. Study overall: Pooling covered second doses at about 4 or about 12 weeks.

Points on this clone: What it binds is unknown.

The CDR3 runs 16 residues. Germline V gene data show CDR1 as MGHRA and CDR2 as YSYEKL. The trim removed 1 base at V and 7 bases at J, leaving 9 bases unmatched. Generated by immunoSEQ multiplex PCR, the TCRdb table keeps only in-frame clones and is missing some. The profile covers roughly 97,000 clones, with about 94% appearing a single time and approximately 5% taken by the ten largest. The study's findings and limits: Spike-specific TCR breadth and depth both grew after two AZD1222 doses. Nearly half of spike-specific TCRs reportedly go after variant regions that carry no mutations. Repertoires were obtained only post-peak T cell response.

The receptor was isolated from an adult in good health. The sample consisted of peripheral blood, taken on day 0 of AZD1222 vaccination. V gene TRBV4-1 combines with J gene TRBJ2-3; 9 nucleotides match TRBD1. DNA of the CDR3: TGCGCCAGCAGCCAAGTTTTCGGACAGGGGATTTATACGCAGTATTTT. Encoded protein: CASSQVFGQGIYTQYF.